These T cell receptor beta chains were read from a single sample in a study of identical twins. One entry per CDR3 protein, called by TCRdb with MiXCR from the 5' RACE reads. The data hold approximately 210,000 distinct CDR3 sequences, with 6.5% observed a single time. The data were also submitted as part of a second study, on T cells expressing NK-cell markers.

Material: CD8+ T cells sorted from blood. The receptors here all came from a woman aged 18-29 years in good health. Both conserved end residues are part of each CDR3. The D gene is left open where the match is weak. Some rows mark clone size as missing; the rest say once, few, many or name a class of expanded clone.

TRBD1,TRBV7-9,.,TRBJ2-7,CASSLLGQVEGYEQYF,TGTGCCAGCAGCTTACTGGGACAGGTGGAAGGGTACGAGCAGTACTTC
TRBD1,TRBV4-3,many,TRBJ1-2,CASSQGAYETGDGGYTF,TGCGCCAGCAGCCAAGGAGCCTACGAGACAGGGGACGGTGGCTACACCTTC
.,TRBV6-2/TRBV6-3,many,TRBJ2-7,CASSYSIVLTGQSDSYEQYF,TGTGCCAGCAGTTACTCGATAGTATTAACGGGACAATCGGACTCCTACGAGCAGTACTTC
TRBD1,TRBV11-2,.,TRBJ2-2,CASSLDPTGLITGELFF,TGTGCCAGCAGCTTAGACCCGACAGGGTTAATCACCGGGGAGCTGTTTTTT
.,TRBV12-3/TRBV12-4,few,TRBJ1-5,CASSTSSRSNQPQHF,TGTGCCAGCTCCACCAGTTCTCGAAGCAATCAGCCCCAGCATTTT
.,TRBV7-4,.,TRBJ2-5,CASILAGPVETQYF,TGTGCCAGTATCTTGGCGGGACCAGTGGAGACCCAGTACTTC
.,TRBV5-1,few,TRBJ2-7,CASSLWRSSYEQYF,TGCGCCAGCAGCTTGTGGCGCAGCTCCTACGAGCAGTACTTC
.,TRBV9,.,TRBJ2-3,CTSSVGTDTQYF,TGTACCAGCAGCGTGGGCACAGATACGCAGTATTTT
.,TRBV7-9,few,TRBJ1-1,CASSLEVGRNTEAFF,TGTGCCAGCAGCTTAGAGGTGGGGCGCAACACTGAAGCTTTCTTT
.,TRBV20-1,.,TRBJ2-7,CSARADSLSGAVHEQYF,TGCAGCGCTAGGGCGGACTCCTTATCGGGAGCGGTCCACGAGCAGTACTTC
.,TRBV5-5,few,TRBJ2-1,CASSLGTDDLYNEQFF,TGTGCCAGCAGCTTGGGGACGGACGACCTATACAATGAGCAGTTCTTC
.,TRBV13,many,TRBJ1-2,CASSLMRDGYTF,TGTGCCAGCAGCTTAATGCGGGATGGCTACACCTTC
TRBD2,TRBV11-2,.,TRBJ2-1,CASSPSDLAGGINEQFF,TGTGCCAGCAGCCCATCCGATCTAGCGGGGGGGATTAATGAGCAGTTCTTC
.,TRBV20-1,few,TRBJ2-7,CSARGGIRRPWGEQYF,TGCAGTGCTAGAGGGGGGATAAGGCGTCCCTGGGGCGAGCAGTACTTC
.,TRBV7-9,many,TRBJ2-7,CASSLAQGQIYEQYF,TGTGCCAGCAGCTTAGCCCAAGGACAGATCTACGAGCAGTACTTC
TRBD1,TRBV29-1,.,TRBJ2-7,CSVQQGAGSYEQYF,TGCAGCGTGCAACAGGGGGCGGGCTCCTACGAGCAGTACTTC
.,TRBV6-1,few,TRBJ2-1,CASSEGTPLDEQFF,TGTGCCAGCAGTGAAGGGACGCCGCTGGATGAGCAGTTCTTC
.,TRBV29-1,few,TRBJ2-1,CSAVLVKAGNEQFF,TGCAGCGCCGTACTAGTAAAGGCAGGCAATGAGCAGTTCTTC
.,TRBV7-9,.,TRBJ2-1,CASSLVLAEQFF,TGTGCCAGCAGCTTAGTCTTAGCTGAGCAGTTCTTC
.,TRBV7-9,many,TRBJ2-7,CASSLEGLEQYF,TGTGCCAGCAGCTTAGAGGGACTCGAGCAGTACTTC
TRBD2,TRBV10-3,many,TRBJ2-7,CAISESGGYEQYF,TGTGCCATCAGTGAGTCCGGGGGGTACGAGCAGTACTTC
TRBD1,TRBV5-8,.,TRBJ1-5,CASSLAGTGAQQPQHF,TGTGCCAGCAGCTTGGCTGGGACAGGGGCCCAACAGCCCCAGCATTTT
.,TRBV20-1,many,TRBJ2-1,CSAREAGNNEQFF,TGCAGTGCTAGAGAAGCCGGAAACAATGAGCAGTTCTTC
.,TRBV12-3/TRBV12-4,many,TRBJ1-1,CASSPDGGLNTEAFF,TGTGCCAGCAGTCCTGACGGCGGACTGAACACTGAAGCTTTCTTT
.,TRBV4-3,many,TRBJ2-7,CASSPGTRLGEQYF,TGCGCCAGCAGCCCGGGGACTCGCCTTGGCGAGCAGTACTTC
TRBD2,TRBV11-2,few,TRBJ2-7,CASSYSGNYEQYF,TGTGCCAGCAGCTATAGCGGGAACTACGAGCAGTACTTC
.,TRBV10-2,few,TRBJ2-3,CASAWVSSTDTQYF,TGCGCCAGCGCATGGGTCTCTAGCACAGATACGCAGTATTTT
.,TRBV7-2,.,TRBJ2-1,CASSFDYNEQFF,TGTGCCAGCAGCTTTGATTACAATGAGCAGTTCTTC
.,TRBV29-1,few,TRBJ1-2,CSVPSRLYDYGYTF,TGCAGCGTCCCCTCGAGGCTATACGACTATGGCTACACCTTC
TRBD1,TRBV7-3,.,TRBJ2-2,CASSTTGTGDRHRNTGELFF,TGTGCCAGCAGCACCACCGGGACAGGGGACCGCCATCGGAACACCGGGGAGCTGTTTTTT
.,TRBV6-6,.,TRBJ2-5,CASSNPQETQYF,TGTGCCAGCAGCAATCCGCAAGAGACCCAGTACTTC
TRBD2,TRBV11-2,few,TRBJ2-1,CASSTGLAGVSSYNEQFF,TGTGCCAGCAGCACCGGACTAGCGGGGGTTAGCTCCTACAATGAGCAGTTCTTC
.,TRBV5-1,many,TRBJ2-1,CASSLDVGGNEQFF,TGCGCCAGCAGCTTGGATGTAGGGGGCAATGAGCAGTTCTTC
.,TRBV6-2/TRBV6-3,.,TRBJ1-2,CASSYDLTNYGYTF,TGTGCCAGCAGTTACGACCTAACCAACTATGGCTACACCTTC
.,TRBV12-3/TRBV12-4,many,TRBJ2-7,CASGQGRNEQYF,TGTGCCAGCGGGCAGGGACGGAACGAGCAGTACTTC
.,TRBV11-2,many,TRBJ1-2,CASSSPKDGYTF,TGTGCCAGCAGTTCCCCAAAGGATGGCTACACCTTC
.,TRBV2,.,TRBJ2-7,CASRGAGTENPYEQYF,TGTGCCAGCAGGGGAGCTGGAACAGAGAACCCCTACGAGCAGTACTTC